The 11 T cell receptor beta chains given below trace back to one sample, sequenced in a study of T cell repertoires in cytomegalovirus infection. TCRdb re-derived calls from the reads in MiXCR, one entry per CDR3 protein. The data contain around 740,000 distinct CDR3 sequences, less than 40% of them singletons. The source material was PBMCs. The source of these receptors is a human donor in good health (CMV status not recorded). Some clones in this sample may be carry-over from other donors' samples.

The DNA for the CDR3 is TGTGCCAGCAGTTTATTCGCGACAGGGAGGGCTGAAGCTTTCTTT. This encodes CASSLFATGRAEAFF. V is TRBV28 and J is TRBJ1-1; 7 bases line up with TRBD1. With 1 base clipped from V and 6 bases from J, the junction kept 8 bases outside the gene matches. From germline, CDR1 is MDHEN and CDR2 SYDVKM. CDR3 length: 15 amino acids. Supplemented by reference TRBV28 and TRBJ1-1, the full variable domain reads DVKVTQSSRYLVKRTGEKVFLECVQDMDHENMFWYRQDPGLGLRLIYFSYDVKMKEKGDIPEGYSVSREKKERFSLILESASTNQTSMYLCASSLFATGRAEAFFGQGTRLTVV.

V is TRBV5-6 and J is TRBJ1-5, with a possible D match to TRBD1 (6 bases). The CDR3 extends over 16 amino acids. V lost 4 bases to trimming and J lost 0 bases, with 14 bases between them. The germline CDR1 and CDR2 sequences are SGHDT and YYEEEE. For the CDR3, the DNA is TGTGCCAGCAGCCGAGGTGCAGGGGTTAGCAATCAGCCCCAGCATTTT. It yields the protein CASSRGAGVSNQPQHF.

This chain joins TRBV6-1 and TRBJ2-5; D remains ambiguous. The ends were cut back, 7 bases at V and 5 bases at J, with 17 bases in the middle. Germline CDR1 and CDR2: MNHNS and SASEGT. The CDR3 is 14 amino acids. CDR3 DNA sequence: TGTGCCAGCAAAAGGACCGCAGGACGGGAGACCCAGTACTTC. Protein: CASKRTAGRETQYF.

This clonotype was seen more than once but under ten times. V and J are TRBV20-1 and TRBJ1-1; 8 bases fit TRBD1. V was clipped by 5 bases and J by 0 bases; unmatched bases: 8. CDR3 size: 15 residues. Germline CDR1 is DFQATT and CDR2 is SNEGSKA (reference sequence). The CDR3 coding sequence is TGCAGTGCTCCCGGACAGGGAGACATGAACACTGAAGCTTTCTTT. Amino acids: CSAPGQGDMNTEAFF.

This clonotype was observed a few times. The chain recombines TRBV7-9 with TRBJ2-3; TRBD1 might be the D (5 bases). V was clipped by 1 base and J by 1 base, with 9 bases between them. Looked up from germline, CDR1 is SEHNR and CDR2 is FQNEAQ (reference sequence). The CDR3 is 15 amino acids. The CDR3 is CASSLEGSGTDTQYF. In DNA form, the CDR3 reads TGTGCCAGCAGCTTAGAGGGGTCGGGCACAGATACGCAGTATTTT.

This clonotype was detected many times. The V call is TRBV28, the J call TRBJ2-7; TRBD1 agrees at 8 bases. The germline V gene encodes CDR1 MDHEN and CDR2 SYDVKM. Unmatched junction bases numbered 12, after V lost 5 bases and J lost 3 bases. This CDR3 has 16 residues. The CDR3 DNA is TGTGCCAGCAGTCTTACCGGGACAGGCTTCATCTACGAGCAGTACTTC. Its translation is CASSLTGTGFIYEQYF. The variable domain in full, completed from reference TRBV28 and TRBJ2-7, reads DVKVTQSSRYLVKRTGEKVFLECVQDMDHENMFWYRQDPGLGLRLIYFSYDVKMKEKGDIPEGYSVSREKKERFSLILESASTNQTSMYLCASSLTGTGFIYEQYFGPGTRLTVT.

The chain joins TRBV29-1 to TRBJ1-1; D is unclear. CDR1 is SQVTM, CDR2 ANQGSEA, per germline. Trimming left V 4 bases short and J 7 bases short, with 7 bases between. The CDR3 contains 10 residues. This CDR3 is CSVAPDEAFF. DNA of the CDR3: TGCAGCGTTGCCCCAGATGAAGCTTTCTTT.

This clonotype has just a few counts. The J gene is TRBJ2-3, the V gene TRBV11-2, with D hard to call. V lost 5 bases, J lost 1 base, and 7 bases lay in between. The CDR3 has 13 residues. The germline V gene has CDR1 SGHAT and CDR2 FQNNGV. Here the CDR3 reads CASSGYRTDTQYF. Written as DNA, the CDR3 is TGTGCCAGCAGCGGCTACCGCACAGATACGCAGTATTTT. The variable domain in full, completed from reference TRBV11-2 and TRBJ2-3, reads EAGVAQSPRYKIIEKRQSVAFWCNPISGHATLYWYQQILGQGPKLLIQFQNNGVVDDSQLPKDRFSAERLKGVDSTLKIQPAKLEDSAVYLCASSGYRTDTQYFGPGTRLTVL.

This CDR3 reads CATSRDSGRRSYEQYF. CDR3 coding DNA: TGTGCCACCAGCAGAGACTCGGGACGGAGGTCCTACGAGCAGTACTTC. The chain employs TRBV15 and TRBJ2-7, with D perhaps TRBD1 or TRBD2 (5 bases each). V lost 0 bases, J lost 1 base, and 13 bases lay in between. The germline V gene has CDR1 LNHNV and CDR2 YYDKDF (reference sequence). The CDR3 is 16 amino acids.

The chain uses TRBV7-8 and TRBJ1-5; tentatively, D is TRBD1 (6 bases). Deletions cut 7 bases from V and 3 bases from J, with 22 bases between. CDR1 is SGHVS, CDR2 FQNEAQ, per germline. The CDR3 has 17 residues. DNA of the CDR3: TGTGCCAGCACTCTATCTATGTCACAGGGATCCAATCAGCCCCAGCATTTT. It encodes CASTLSMSQGSNQPQHF.

The CDR3 region is CASMLGWRAGVHEQFF. CDR3 nucleotide sequence: TGTGCCAGCATGCTTGGATGGCGGGCGGGAGTCCATGAGCAGTTCTTC. The V call is TRBV7-2, the J call TRBJ2-1, with 7 bases lining up with TRBD2. J gave up 8 bases and V 7 bases, and 17 bases lay outside the gene matches. The CDR3 is 16 residues long. Germline V lookup: CDR1 SGHTA, CDR2 FQGNSA. Using reference TRBV7-2 and TRBJ2-1 for the parts outside the CDR3, the full variable domain is GAGVSQSPSNKVTEKGKDVELRCDPISGHTALYWYRQSLGQGLEFLIYFQGNSAPDKSGLPSDRFSAERTGGSVSTLTIQRTQQEDSAVYLCASMLGWRAGVHEQFFGPGTRLTVL.